This T cell receptor beta chain was identified in a study of regulatory T cells in long-lasting Graves disease. Background on the study: By definition, persistent Graves' disease involved antithyroid drugs for over 5 years alongside positive TSH receptor antibodies.

Germline trimming cut 0 bases from V and 3 bases from J; bases unmatched to any gene: 4. The CDR3 runs to 15 residues. Germline V gene sequence: CDR1 MNHNS, CDR2 SASEGT. Time point described: persistent/refractory GD, antithyroid drugs over 5 years with positive TRAb. The TCR library was made from RNA that had been extracted from PBMCs in TRIzol. This clonotype was seen a few times. What it binds is not known. Findings of the study overall: The study found lower TCR diversity in persistent Graves' patients than in newly diagnosed ones. The study found TRBV28, TRBJ1-2 and TRBJ2-5 favored in persistent disease.

CDR3 regions were amplified by Arm-PCR using iRepertoire HTBI primers to build TCR beta libraries. MiXCR, applied by TCRdb to the multiplex PCR reads, yields one record per CDR3 protein. This sample has 250,000 to 300,000 distinct CDR3 sequences, with 22% found just once. The sequenced sample was peripheral blood mononuclear cells (PBMCs), obtained when the disease was refractory, from a patient treated with antithyroid drugs. The clonotype comes from a female donor with Graves disease. The J gene is TRBJ2-7, the V gene TRBV6-1, with 8 nucleotides matching TRBD1. The DNA of the CDR3 is TGTGCCAGCAGTGAAGCCCAGGGGGCTAGCTACGAGCAGTACTTC. It codes for CASSEAQGASYEQYF.